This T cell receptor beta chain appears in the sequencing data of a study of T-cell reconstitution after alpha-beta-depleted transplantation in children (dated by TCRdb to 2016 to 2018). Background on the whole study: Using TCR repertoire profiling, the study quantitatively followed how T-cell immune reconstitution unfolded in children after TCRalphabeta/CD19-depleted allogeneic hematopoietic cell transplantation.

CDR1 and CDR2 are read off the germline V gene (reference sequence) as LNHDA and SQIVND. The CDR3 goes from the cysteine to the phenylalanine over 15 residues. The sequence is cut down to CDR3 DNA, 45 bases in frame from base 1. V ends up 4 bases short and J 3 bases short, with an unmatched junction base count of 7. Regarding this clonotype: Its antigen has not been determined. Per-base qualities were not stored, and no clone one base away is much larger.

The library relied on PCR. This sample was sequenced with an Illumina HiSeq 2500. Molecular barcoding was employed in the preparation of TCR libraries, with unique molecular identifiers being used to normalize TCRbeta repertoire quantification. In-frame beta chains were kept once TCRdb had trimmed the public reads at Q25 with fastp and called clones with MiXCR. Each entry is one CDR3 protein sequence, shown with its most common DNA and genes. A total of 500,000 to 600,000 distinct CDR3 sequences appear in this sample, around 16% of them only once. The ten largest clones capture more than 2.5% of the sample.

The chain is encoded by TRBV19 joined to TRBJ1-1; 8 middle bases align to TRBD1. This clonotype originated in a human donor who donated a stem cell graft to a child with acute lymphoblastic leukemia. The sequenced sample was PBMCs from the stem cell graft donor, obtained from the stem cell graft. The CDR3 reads CASSTSDRGHTEAFF. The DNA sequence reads TGTGCCAGTAGTACCTCCGACAGGGGCCACACTGAAGCTTTCTTT.